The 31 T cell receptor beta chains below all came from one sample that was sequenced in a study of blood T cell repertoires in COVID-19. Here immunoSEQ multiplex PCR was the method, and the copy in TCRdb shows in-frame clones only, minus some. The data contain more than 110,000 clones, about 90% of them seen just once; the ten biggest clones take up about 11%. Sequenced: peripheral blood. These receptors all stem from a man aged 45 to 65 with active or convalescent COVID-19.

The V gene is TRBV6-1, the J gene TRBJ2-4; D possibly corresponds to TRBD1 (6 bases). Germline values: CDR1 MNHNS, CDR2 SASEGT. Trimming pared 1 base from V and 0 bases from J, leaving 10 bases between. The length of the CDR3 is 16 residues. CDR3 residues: CASSEGDTSAKNIQYF. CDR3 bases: TGTGCCAGCAGTGAAGGGGACACCTCAGCCAAAAACATTCAGTACTTC.

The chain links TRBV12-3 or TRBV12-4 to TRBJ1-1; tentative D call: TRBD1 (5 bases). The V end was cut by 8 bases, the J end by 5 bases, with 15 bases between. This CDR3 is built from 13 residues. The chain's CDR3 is CASRRGTWTEAFF. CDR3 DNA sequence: TGTGCCAGCCGCCGGGGGACGTGGACTGAAGCTTTCTTT.

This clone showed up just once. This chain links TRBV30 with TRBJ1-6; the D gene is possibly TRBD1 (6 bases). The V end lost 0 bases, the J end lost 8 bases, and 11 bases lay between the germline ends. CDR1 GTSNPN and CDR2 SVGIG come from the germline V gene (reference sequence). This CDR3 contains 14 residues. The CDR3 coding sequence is TGTGCCTGGAGTGTAACAGGGTCGGATTCACCCCTCCACTTT. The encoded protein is CAWSVTGSDSPLHF. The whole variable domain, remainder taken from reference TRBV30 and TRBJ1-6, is SQTIHQWPATLVQPVGSPLSLECTVEGTSNPNLYWYRQAAGRGLQLLFYSVGIGQISSEVPQNLSASRPQDRQFILSSKKLLLSDSGFYLCAWSVTGSDSPLHFGNGTRLTVT.

The CDR3 region has the DNA TGTGCCATCAGTGAGTCGATGGGCAGGAGCACAGATACGCAGTATTTT. Translating gives CAISESMGRSTDTQYF. The rearrangement joins TRBV10-3 to TRBJ2-3; D is ambiguous. This CDR3 spans 16 amino acids. The germline gives CDR1 ENHRY, CDR2 SYGVKD. V was trimmed by 0 bases and J by 0 bases, leaving 10 bases between them.

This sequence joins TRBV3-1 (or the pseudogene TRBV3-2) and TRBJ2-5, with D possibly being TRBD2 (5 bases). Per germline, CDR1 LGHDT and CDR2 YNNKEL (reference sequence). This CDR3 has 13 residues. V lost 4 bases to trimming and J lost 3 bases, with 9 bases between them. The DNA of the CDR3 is TGTGCCAGCAGCCGACGGGGTGAAGAGACCCAGTACTTC. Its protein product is CASSRRGEETQYF.

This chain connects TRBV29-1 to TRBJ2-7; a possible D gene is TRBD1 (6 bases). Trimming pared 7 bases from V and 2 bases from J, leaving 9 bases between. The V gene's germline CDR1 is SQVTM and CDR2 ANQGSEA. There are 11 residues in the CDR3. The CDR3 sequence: CSATGTYEQYF. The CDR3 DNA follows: TGCAGCGCGACAGGCACCTACGAGCAGTACTTC.

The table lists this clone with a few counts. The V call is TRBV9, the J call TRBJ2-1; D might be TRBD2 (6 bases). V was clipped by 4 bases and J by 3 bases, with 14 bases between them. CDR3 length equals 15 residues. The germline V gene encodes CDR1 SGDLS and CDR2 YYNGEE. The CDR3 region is CASSPAGRNYNEQFF. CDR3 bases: TGTGCCAGCAGCCCCGCGGGGCGGAACTACAATGAGCAGTTCTTC.

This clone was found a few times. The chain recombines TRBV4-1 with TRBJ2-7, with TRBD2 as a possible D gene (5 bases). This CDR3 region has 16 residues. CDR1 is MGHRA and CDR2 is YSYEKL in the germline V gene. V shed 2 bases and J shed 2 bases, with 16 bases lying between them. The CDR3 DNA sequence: TGCGCCAGCAGCCAAACTCCTGGAGGTAATCCCTACGAGCAGTACTTC. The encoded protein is CASSQTPGGNPYEQYF.

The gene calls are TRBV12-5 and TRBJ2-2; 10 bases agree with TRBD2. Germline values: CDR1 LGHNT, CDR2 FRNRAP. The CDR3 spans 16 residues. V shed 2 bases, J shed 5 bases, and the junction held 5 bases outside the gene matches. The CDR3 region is CASGLSSGSHTGELFF. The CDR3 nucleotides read TGTGCTAGTGGTTTGTCTAGCGGGAGCCATACCGGGGAGCTGTTTTTT.

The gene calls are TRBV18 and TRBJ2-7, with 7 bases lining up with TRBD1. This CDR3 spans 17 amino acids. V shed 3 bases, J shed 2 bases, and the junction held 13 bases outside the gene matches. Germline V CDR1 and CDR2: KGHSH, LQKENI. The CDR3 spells CASSPSSPGQRTYEQYF. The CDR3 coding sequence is TGTGCCAGCTCACCCTCATCTCCGGGACAGAGAACCTACGAGCAGTACTTC.

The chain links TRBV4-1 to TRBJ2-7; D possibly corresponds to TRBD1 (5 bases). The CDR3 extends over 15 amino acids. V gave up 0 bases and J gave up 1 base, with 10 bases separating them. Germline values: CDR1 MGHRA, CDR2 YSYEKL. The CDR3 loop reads CASSQDSRVSYEQYF. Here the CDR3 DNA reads TGCGCCAGCAGCCAAGATTCCAGGGTGTCCTACGAGCAGTACTTC.

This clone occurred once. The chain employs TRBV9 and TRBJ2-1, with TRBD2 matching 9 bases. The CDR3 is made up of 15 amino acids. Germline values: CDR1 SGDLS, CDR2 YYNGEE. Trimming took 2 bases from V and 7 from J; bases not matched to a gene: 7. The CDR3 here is CASSVLGLAMNEQFF. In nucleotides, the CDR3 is TGTGCCAGCAGCGTTCTGGGACTAGCAATGAATGAGCAGTTCTTC.

CDR3 amino acids: CASSKVRLAANEKLFF. Here the CDR3 DNA reads TGTGCCAGCAGCAAAGTCCGGTTGGCGGCTAATGAAAAACTGTTTTTT. The chain combines TRBV21-1 with TRBJ1-4. TRBV21-1 is noted as a pseudogene. This CDR3 region has 16 residues.

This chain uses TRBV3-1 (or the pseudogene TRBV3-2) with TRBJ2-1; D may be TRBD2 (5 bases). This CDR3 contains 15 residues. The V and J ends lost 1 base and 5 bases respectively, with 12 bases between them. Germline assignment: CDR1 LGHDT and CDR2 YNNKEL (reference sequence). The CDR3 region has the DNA TGTGCCAGCAGCCAAGGAGGGTTGCGGAACAATGAGCAGTTCTTC. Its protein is CASSQGGLRNNEQFF.

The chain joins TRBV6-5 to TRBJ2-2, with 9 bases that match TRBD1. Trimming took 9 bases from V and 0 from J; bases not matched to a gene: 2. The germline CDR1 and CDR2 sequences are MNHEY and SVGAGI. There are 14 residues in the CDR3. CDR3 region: CASTGGSNTGELFF. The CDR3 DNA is TGTGCCAGTACAGGGGGCTCGAACACCGGGGAGCTGTTTTTT.

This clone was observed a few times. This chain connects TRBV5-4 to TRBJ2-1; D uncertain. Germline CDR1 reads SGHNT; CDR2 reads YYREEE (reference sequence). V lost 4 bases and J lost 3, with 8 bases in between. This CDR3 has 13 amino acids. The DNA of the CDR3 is TGTGCCAGCAGCCTCCCACACTACAATGAGCAGTTCTTC. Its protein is CASSLPHYNEQFF.

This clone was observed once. The CDR3 DNA reads TGCGCCAGCGGAGGACAGGGGGCCTATCAGCCCCAGCATTTT. Its translation is CASGGQGAYQPQHF. V and J are TRBV10-2 and TRBJ1-5, with 11 bases matching TRBD1. Germline CDR1 and CDR2: WSHSY and SAAADI. CDR3 length equals 14 residues. V lost 8 bases and J lost 5; bases outside the gene matches: 5.

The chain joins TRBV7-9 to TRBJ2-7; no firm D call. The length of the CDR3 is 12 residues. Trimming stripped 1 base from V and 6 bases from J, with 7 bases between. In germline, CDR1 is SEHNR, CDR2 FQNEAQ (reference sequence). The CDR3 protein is CASSLGRPEQYF. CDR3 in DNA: TGTGCCAGCAGCTTAGGTCGTCCCGAGCAGTACTTC.

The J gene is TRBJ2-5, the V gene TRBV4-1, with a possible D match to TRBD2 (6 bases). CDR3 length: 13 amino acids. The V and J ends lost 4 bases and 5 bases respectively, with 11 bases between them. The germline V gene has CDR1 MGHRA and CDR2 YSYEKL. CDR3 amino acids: CASSLEGPETQYF. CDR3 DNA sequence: TGCGCCAGCAGCCTGGAGGGTCCGGAGACCCAGTACTTC.

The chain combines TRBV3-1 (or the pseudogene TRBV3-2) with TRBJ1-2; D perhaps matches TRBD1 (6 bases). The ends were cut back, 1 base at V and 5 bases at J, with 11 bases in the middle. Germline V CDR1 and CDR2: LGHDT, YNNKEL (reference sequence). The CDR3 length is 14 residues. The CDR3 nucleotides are TGTGCCAGCAGCCAAGTCGGTCAGGGGTATGGCTACACCTTC. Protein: CASSQVGQGYGYTF.

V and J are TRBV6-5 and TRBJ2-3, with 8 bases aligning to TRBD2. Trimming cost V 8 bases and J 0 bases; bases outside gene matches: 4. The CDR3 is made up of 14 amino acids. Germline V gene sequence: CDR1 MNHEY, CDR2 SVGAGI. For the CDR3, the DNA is TGTGCCAGCCTGGGACTAGTTAGCACAGATACGCAGTATTTT. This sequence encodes CASLGLVSTDTQYF.

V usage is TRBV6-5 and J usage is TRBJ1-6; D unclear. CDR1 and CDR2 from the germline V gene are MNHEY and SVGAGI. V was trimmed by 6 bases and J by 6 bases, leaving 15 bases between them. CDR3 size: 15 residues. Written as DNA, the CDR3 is TGTGCCAGCAGGCCGACTGTTCTGGGTAATTCACCCCTCCACTTT. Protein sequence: CASRPTVLGNSPLHF.

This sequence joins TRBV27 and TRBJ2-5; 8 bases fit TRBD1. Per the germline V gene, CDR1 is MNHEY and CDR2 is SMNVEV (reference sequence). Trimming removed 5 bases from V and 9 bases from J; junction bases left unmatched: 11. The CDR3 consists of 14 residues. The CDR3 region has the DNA TGTGCCAGCAGTGCGGACAGGGCTGGTAGGGCCCAGTACTTC. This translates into CASSADRAGRAQYF.

The CDR3 loop reads CASSPSGSLTGELFF. The CDR3 bases are TGCGCCAGCAGCCCGAGCGGGAGTTTGACCGGGGAGCTGTTTTTT. The V and J genes are TRBV4-3 and TRBJ2-2, with 8 bases matching TRBD2. With V trimmed by 4 bases and J by 5 bases, 6 bases remained unmatched. CDR1 is LGHNA and CDR2 is YSLEER in the germline V gene. This CDR3 spans 15 amino acids.

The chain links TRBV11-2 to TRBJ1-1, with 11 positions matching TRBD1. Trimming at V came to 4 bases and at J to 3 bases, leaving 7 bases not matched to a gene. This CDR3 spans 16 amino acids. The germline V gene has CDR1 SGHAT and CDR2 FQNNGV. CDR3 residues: CASSYRDRGSHTEAFF. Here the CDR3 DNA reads TGTGCCAGCAGCTACCGGGACAGGGGGAGTCACACTGAAGCTTTCTTT.

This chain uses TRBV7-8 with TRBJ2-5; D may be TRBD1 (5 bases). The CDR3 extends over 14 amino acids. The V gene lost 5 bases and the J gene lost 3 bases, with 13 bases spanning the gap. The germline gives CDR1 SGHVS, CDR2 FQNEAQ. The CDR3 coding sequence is TGTGCCAGCAGCCCGCAAACAGGCAAAGAGACCCAGTACTTC. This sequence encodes CASSPQTGKETQYF.

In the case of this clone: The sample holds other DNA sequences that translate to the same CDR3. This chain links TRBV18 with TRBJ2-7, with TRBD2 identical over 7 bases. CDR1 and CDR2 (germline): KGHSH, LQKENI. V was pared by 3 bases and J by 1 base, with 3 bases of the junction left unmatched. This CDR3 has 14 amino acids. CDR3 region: CASSPGGSSYEQYF. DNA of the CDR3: TGTGCCAGCTCACCTGGCGGGAGTTCCTACGAGCAGTACTTC.

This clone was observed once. The CDR3 region has the DNA TGTGCCAGTAGTACCGACAGGGGGAATTCACCCCTCCACTTT. Translation gives CASSTDRGNSPLHF. V and J are TRBV19 and TRBJ1-6, with TRBD1 matching over 9 bases. Germline V gene data show CDR1 as LNHDA and CDR2 as SQIVND (reference sequence). V lost 4 bases, J lost 7 bases, and 2 bases stayed unmatched. There are 14 residues in the CDR3. The full variable domain, in which reference TRBV19 and TRBJ1-6 provide the parts outside the CDR3, is DGGITQSPKYLFRKEGQNVTLSCEQNLNHDAMYWYRQDPGQGLRLIYYSQIVNDFQKGDIAEGYSVSREKKESFPLTVTSAQKNPTAFYLCASSTDRGNSPLHFGNGTRLTVT.

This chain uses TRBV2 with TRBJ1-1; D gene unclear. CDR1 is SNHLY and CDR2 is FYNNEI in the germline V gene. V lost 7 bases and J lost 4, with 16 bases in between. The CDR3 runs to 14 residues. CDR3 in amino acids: CASTVHGVGTEAFF. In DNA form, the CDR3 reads TGTGCCAGCACTGTACACGGAGTGGGCACTGAAGCTTTCTTT.

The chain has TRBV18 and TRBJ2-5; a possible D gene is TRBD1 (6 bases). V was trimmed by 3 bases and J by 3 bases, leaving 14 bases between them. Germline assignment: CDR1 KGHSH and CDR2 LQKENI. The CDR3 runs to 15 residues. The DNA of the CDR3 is TGTGCCAGCTCACCTCCCCGGACAGCAGAAGAGACCCAGTACTTC. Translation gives CASSPPRTAEETQYF.

The chain's CDR3 is CASSPDAGYEQYF. CDR3 bases: TGCGCCAGCAGTCCAGACGCGGGCTACGAGCAGTACTTC. V gene TRBV5-1 combines with J gene TRBJ2-7; TRBD2 might be the D (5 bases). V lost 5 bases to trimming and J lost 3 bases, with 12 bases between them. The CDR3 spans 13 residues. Germline CDR1 is SGHRS and CDR2 is YFSETQ.